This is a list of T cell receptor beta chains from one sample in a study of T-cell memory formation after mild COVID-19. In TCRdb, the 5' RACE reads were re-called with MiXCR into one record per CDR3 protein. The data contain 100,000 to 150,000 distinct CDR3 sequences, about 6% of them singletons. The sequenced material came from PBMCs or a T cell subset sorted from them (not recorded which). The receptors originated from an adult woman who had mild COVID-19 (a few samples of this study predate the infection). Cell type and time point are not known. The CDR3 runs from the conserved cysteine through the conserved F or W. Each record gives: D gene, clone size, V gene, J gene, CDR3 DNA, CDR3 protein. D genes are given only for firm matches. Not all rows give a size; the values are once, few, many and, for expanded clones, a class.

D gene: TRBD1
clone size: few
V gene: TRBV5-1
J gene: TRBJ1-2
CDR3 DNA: TGCGCCAGCAGCCCGACAGGGGATGGCTACACCTTC
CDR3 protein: CASSPTGDGYTF

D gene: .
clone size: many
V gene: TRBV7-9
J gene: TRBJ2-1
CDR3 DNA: TGTGCCAGCAGCTTAGCAGAGAGCTCCTACAATGAGCAGTTCTTC
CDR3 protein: CASSLAESSYNEQFF

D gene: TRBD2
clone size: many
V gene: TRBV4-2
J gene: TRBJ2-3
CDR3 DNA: TGTGCCAGCAGCCAACCGGGACTAGCCGCAGATACGCAGTATTTT
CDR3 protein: CASSQPGLAADTQYF

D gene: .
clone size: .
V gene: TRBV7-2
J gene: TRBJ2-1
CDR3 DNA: TGTGCCAGCAGCTCGGAGAGCTCCTACAATGAGCAGTTCTTC
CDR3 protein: CASSSESSYNEQFF

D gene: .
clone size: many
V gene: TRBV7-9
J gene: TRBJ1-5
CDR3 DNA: TGTGCCAGCAGCTTGGAACAGGGAAATCAGCCCCAGCATTTT
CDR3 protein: CASSLEQGNQPQHF

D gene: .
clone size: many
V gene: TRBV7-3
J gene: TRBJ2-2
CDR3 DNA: TGTGCCAGCAGCTTCTACGGTGGCCCCGGGGAGCTGTTTTTT
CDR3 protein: CASSFYGGPGELFF

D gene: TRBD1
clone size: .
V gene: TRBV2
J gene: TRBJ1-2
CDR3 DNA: TGTGCCAGCAGACCTACCGACAGGGATTATGGCTACACCTTC
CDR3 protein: CASRPTDRDYGYTF

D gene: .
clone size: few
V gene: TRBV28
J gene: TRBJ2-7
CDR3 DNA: TGTGCCTACGGGGGGCCCCACTCCTACGAGCAGTACTTC
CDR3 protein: CAYGGPHSYEQYF

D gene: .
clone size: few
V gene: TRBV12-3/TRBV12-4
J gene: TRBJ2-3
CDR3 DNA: TGTGCCAGCAGGCGGCCCCCGGATACGCAGTATTTT
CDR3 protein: CASRRPPDTQYF

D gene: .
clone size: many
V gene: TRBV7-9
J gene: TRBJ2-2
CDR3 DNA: TGTGCCAGCGTAAGGGCTGGTTCCGGGGAGCTGTTTTTT
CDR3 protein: CASVRAGSGELFF

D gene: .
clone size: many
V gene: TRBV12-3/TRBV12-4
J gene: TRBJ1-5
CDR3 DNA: TGTGCCAGCAGTCCAAGGCAGGGGTCGGGCAATCAGCCCCAGCATTTT
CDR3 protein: CASSPRQGSGNQPQHF

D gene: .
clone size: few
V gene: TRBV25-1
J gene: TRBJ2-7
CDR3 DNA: TGTGCCAGCAGTGAATCGGGCAGGGGCCACGAGCAGTACTTC
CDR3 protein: CASSESGRGHEQYF

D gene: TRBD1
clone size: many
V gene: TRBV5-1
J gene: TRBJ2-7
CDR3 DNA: TGCGCCAGCAGCAAGGACAGGGGTGGTTACGAGCAGTACTTC
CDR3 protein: CASSKDRGGYEQYF

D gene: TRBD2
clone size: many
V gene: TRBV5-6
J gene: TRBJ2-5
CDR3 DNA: TGTGCCAGCAGCTTGGCGCTAGCGGGACAAGAGACCCAGTACTTC
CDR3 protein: CASSLALAGQETQYF

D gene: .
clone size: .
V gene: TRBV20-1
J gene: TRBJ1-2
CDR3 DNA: TGCAGTGCTAGCCGTACTAGGACGGTGAACTATGGCTACACCTTC
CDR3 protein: CSASRTRTVNYGYTF

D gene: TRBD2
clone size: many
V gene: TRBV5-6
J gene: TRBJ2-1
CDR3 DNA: TGTGCCAGCAGCTTCCGGACTAGCGGGAGAAATGAGCAGTTCTTC
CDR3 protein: CASSFRTSGRNEQFF

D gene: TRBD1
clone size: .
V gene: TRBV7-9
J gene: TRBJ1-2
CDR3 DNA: TGTGCCAGCAGCTTTAGACAGGGCTATGGCTACACCTTC
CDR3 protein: CASSFRQGYGYTF

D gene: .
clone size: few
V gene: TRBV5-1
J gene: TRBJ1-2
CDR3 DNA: TGCGCCAGCAGCTTAGCACAGGGTCTTGATGGCTACACCTTC
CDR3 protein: CASSLAQGLDGYTF

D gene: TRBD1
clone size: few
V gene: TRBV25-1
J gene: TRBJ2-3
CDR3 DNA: TGTGCCAGCAGTGAATCCGCAGGGGGCCCCCCCGCCACAGATACGCAGTATTTT
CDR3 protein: CASSESAGGPPATDTQYF

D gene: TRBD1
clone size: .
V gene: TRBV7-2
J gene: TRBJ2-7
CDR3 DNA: TGTGCCAGCAGCCCCCCCGTTGGACAGGGTATTTACGAGCAGTACTTC
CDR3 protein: CASSPPVGQGIYEQYF

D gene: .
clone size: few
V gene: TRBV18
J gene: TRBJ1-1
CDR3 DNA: TGTGCCAGCTCACCAAGGGCAGAGTACACTGAAGCTTTCTTT
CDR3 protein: CASSPRAEYTEAFF

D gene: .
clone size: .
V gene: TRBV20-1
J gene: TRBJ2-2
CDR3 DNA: TGCAGTGCTAGGGTAGCGGCGAACACCGGGGAGCTGTTTTTT
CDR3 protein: CSARVAANTGELFF

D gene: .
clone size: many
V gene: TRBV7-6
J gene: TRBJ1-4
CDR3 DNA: TGTGCCAGCAGCGTAGGGGCCGCACGGGAGAGAAATGAAAAACTGTTTTTT
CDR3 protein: CASSVGAARERNEKLFF

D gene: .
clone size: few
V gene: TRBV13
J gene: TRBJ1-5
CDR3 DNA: TGTGCCAGCAGCTTAGGACAGGGCGGACTAGGTCAGCCCCAGCATTTT
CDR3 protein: CASSLGQGGLGQPQHF

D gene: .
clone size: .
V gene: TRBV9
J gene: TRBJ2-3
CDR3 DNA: TGTGCCAGCAGCGTAGGGAGCCTAAATGCAGATACGCAGTATTTT
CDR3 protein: CASSVGSLNADTQYF

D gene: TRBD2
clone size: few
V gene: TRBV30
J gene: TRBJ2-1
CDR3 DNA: TGTGCCTGGAGGTGGGGACTAGCGATCAATGAGCAGTTCTTC
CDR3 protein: CAWRWGLAINEQFF

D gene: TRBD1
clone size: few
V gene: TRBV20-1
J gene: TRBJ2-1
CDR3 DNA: TGCAGTGCTAGAGATTTGGATCGAGGGGGCCATGAGCAGTTCTTC
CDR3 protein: CSARDLDRGGHEQFF

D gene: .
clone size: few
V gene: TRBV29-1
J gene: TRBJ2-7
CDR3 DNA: TGCAGCGTTTCAGGGAAGGGAACCTACGAGCAGTACTTC
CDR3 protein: CSVSGKGTYEQYF

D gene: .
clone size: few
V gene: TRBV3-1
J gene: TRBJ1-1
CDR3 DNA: TGTGCCAGCAGCCGGGCCGTTAAGAACACTGAAGCTTTCTTT
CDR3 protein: CASSRAVKNTEAFF

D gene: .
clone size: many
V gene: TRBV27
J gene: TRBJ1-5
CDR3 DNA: TGTGCCAGCAGTTTATCCACGCAGGGGAATCAGCCCCAGCATTTT
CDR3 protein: CASSLSTQGNQPQHF

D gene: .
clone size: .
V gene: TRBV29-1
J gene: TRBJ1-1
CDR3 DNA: TGCAGCTCGCGCATCGGGATGAACACTGAAGCTTTCTTT
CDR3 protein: CSSRIGMNTEAFF

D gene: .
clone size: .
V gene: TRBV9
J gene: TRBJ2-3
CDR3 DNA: TGTGCCAGCAGCGTTCAGGGAGGGGGGGCTCAAGATACGCAGTATTTT
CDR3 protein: CASSVQGGGAQDTQYF

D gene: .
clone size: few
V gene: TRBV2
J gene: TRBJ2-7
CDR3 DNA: TGTGCCAGCAGTGAATGGGAATTCTACGAGCAGTACTTC
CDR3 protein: CASSEWEFYEQYF

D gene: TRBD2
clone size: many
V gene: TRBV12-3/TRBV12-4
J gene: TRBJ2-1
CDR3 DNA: TGTGCCAGCAGTGCCAGGGCTAGCGGGGGGTCACATGAGCAGTTCTTC
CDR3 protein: CASSARASGGSHEQFF

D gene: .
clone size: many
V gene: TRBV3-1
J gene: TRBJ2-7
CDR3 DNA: TGTGCCAGCAGCCAGTCCGGCGAGCAGTACTTC
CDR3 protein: CASSQSGEQYF

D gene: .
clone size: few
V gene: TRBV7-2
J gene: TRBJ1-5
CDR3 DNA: TGTGCCAGCAGCCCGTCCGGACAGCCCCAGCATTTT
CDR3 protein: CASSPSGQPQHF

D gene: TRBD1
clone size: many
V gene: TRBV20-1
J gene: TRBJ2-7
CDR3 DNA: TGCAGTGCTCCCTTGACCGGCCGGGACAGGGCTTCCTACGAGCAGTACTTC
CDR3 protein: CSAPLTGRDRASYEQYF

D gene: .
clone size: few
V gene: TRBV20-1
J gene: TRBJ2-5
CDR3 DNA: TGCAGTGCTAGAGAATCCCAGGGTAAAGAGACCCAGTACTTC
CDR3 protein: CSARESQGKETQYF

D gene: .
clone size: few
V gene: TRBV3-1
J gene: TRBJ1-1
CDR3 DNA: TGTGCCAGCAGCCCGTCTCCTAGGGCTGAAGCTTTCTTT
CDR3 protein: CASSPSPRAEAFF

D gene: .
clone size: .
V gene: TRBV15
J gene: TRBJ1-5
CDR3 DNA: TGTGCCACCAGCAGAGATCAGGGAGGCTATAGCAATCAGCCCCAGCATTTT
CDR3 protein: CATSRDQGGYSNQPQHF

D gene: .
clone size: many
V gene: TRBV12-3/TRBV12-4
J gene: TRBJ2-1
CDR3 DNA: TGTGCCAGCAGTGGGCAGGGAACCCTCTCCTACAATGAGCAGTTCTTC
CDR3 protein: CASSGQGTLSYNEQFF

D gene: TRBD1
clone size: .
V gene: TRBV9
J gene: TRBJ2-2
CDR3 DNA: TGTGCCAGCAGCGGTGACAGGGGCGGGGAGCTGTTTTTT
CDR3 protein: CASSGDRGGELFF

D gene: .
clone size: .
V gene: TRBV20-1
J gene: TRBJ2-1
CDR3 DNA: TGCAGTGCTAGCGGGGGGCCTCACAATGAGCAGTTCTTC
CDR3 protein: CSASGGPHNEQFF

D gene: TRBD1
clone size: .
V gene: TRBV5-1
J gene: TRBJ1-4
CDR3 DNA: TGCGCCAGCAGCACCGGACAGGGAGCTGCAACTAATGAAAAACTGTTTTTT
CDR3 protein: CASSTGQGAATNEKLFF

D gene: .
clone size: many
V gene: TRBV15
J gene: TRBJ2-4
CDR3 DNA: TGTGCCACCAGCGACGGGGGCCCCAAAAACATTCAGTACTTC
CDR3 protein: CATSDGGPKNIQYF

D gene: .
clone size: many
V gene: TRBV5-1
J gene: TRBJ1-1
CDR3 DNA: TGCGCCAGCAGCTTGGAGGCAGGGGCGACTGAAGCTTTCTTT
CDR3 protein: CASSLEAGATEAFF

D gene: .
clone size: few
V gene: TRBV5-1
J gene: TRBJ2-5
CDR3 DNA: TGCGCCAGCAGCTTTTCAGGGGCGGAGACCCAGTACTTC
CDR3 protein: CASSFSGAETQYF

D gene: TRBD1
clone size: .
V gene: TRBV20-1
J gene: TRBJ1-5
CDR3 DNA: TGCAGTGCTAGCCAACAGGGGAGCAATCAGCCCCAGCATTTT
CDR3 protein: CSASQQGSNQPQHF

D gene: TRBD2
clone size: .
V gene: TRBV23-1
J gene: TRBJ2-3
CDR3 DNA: TGCGCCAGCAGTCGGGCCTTAGCGGGGGGAGGCACAGATACGCAGTATTTT
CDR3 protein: CASSRALAGGGTDTQYF

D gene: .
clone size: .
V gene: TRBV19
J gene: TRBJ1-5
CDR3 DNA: TGTGCCAGTAGTATAGTGGGACACAGTCAGCCCCAGCATTTT
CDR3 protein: CASSIVGHSQPQHF

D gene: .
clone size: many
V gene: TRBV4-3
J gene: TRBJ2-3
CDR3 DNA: TGCGCCAGCAGCCAAGATAGTCGCACAGATACGCAGTATTTT
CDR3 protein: CASSQDSRTDTQYF

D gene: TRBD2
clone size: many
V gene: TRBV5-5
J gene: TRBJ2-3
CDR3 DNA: TGTGCCAGCAGCTTGAAGTTCCTAGCGGGGAGGAATACGCAGTATTTT
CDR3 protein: CASSLKFLAGRNTQYF

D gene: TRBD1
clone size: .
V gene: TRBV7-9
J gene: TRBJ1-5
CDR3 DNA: TGTGCCAGCAGCTTCGGCGGACAGGGCTGGAATCAGCCCCAGCATTTT
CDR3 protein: CASSFGGQGWNQPQHF

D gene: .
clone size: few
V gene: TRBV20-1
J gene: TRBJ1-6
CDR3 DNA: TGCAGTGCCCCCCGGGGCGCCGGGAATTCACCCCTCCACTTT
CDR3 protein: CSAPRGAGNSPLHF